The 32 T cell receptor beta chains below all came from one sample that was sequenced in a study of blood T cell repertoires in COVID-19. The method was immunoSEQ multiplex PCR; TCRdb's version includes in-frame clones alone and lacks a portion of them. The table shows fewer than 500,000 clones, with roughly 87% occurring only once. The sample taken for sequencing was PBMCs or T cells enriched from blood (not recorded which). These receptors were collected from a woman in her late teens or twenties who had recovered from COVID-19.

The DNA of the CDR3 is TGTGCTAGTGGTCTCTGGACAGGGGATCTCGAAAGGGACGAGCAGTACTTC. Residues: CASGLWTGDLERDEQYF. The chain employs TRBV12-5 and TRBJ2-7; 9 positions agree with TRBD1. With V trimmed by 5 bases and J by 5 bases, 16 bases remained unmatched. Germline V gives CDR1 LGHNT, CDR2 FRNRAP. This CDR3 is built from 17 residues.

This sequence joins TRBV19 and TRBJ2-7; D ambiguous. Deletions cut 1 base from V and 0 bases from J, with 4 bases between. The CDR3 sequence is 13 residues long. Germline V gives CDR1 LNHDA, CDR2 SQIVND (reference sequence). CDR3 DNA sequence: TGTGCCAGTAGTATAGGGCACTCCTACGAGCAGTACTTC. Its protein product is CASSIGHSYEQYF.

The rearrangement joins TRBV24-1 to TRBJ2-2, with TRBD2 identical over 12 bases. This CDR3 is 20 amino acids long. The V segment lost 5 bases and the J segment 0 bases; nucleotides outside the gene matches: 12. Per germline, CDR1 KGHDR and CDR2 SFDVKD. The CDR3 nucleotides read TGTGCCACCAGTGCGGAACGACTAGCGGGGGACGCGACGAACACCGGGGAGCTGTTTTTT. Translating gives CATSAERLAGDATNTGELFF.

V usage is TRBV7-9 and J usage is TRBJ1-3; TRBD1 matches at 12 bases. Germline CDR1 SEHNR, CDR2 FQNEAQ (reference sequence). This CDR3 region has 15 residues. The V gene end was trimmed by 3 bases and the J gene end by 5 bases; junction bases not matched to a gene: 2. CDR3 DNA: TGTGCCAGCAGCTTGGGACAGGGGGCGAGAAACACCATATATTTT. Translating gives CASSLGQGARNTIYF.

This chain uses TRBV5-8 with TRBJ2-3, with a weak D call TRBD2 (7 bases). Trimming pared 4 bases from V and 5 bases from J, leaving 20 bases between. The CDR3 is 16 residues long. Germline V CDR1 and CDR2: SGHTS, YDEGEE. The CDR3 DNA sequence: TGTGCCAGCAGCGGATTAGGAGGGGGGGCGAGAGATACGCAGTATTTT. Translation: CASSGLGGGARDTQYF.

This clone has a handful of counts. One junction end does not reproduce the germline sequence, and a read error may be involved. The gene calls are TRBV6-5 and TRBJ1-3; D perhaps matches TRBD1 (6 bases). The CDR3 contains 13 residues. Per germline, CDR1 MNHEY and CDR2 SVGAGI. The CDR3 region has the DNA TGTGCAAGCAGCCGGACAGCAAGAAACACCATATATTTT. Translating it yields CASSRTARNTIYF.

CDR3: CASRPTGQPYGYTF. In nucleotides, the CDR3 is TGTGCCAGCAGGCCGACTGGACAGCCCTATGGCTACACCTTC. The chain employs TRBV2 and TRBJ1-2; D might be TRBD1 (6 bases). The CDR3 runs 14 residues. Germline lookup yields CDR1 SNHLY and CDR2 FYNNEI. V gave up 6 bases and J gave up 4 bases, with 15 bases separating them.

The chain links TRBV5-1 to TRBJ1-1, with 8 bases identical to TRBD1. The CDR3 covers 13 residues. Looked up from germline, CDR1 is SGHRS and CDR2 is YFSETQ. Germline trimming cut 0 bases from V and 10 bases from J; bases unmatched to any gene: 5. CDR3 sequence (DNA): TGCGCCAGCAGCTTGGAGCCAGGGGGCATAGCTTTCTTT. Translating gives CASSLEPGGIAFF.

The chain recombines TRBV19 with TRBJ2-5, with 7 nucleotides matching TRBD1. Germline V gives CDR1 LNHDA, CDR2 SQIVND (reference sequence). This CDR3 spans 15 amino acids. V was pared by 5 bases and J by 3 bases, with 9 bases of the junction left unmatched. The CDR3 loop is CASSARQGGEETQYF. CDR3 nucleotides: TGTGCCAGTAGTGCCCGACAGGGCGGTGAAGAGACCCAGTACTTC. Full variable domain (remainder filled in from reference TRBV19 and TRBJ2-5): DGGITQSPKYLFRKEGQNVTLSCEQNLNHDAMYWYRQDPGQGLRLIYYSQIVNDFQKGDIAEGYSVSREKKESFPLTVTSAQKNPTAFYLCASSARQGGEETQYFGPGTRLLVL.

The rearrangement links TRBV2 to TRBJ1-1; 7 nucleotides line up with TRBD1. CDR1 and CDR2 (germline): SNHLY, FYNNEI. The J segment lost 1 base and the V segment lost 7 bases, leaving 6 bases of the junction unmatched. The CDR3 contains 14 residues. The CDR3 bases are TGTGCCAGCACATTACAGGGGAAGAACACTGAAGCTTTCTTT. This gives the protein CASTLQGKNTEAFF.

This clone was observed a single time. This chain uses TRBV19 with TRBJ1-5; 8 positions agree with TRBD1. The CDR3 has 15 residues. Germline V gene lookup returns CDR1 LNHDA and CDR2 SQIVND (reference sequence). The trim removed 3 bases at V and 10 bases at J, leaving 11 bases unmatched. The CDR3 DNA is TGTGCCAGTAGTATGACAGGGGCAGGGATTCACCCCCAGCATTTT. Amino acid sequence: CASSMTGAGIHPQHF. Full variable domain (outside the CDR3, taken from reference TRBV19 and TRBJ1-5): DGGITQSPKYLFRKEGQNVTLSCEQNLNHDAMYWYRQDPGQGLRLIYYSQIVNDFQKGDIAEGYSVSREKKESFPLTVTSAQKNPTAFYLCASSMTGAGIHPQHFGDGTRLSIL.

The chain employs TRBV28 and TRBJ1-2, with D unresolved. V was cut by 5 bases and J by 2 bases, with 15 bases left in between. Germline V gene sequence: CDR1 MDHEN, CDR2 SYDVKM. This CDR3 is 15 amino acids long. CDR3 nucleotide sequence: TGTGCCAGCAGTGTACCGGGTCCCATAAACTATGGCTACACCTTC. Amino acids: CASSVPGPINYGYTF.

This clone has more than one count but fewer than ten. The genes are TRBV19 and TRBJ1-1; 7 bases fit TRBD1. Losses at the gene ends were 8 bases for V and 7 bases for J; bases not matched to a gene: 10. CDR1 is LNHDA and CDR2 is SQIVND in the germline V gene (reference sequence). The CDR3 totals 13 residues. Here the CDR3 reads CASRTGTENEAFF. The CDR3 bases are TGTGCCAGTCGGACCGGGACAGAGAATGAAGCTTTCTTT.

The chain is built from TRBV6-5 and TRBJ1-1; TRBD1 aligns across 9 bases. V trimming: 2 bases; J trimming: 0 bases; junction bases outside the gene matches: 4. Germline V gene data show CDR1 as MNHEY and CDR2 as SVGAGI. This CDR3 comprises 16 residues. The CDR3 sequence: CASSYAGTGMNTEAFF. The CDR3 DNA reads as TGTGCCAGCAGTTACGCCGGGACAGGGATGAACACTGAAGCTTTCTTT.

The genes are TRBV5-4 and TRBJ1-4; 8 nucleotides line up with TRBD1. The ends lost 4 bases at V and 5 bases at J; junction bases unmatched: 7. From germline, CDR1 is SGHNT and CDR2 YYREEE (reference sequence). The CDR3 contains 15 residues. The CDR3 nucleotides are TGTGCCAGCAGCACCTTTACAGGGGGAAATGAAAAACTGTTTTTT. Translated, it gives CASSTFTGGNEKLFF.

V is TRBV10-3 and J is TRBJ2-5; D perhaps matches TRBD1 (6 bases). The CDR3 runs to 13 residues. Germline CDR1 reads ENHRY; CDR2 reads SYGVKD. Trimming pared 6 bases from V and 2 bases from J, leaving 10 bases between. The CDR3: CAIRDSLQETQYF. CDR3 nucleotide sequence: TGTGCCATCAGGGACAGTTTGCAAGAGACCCAGTACTTC.

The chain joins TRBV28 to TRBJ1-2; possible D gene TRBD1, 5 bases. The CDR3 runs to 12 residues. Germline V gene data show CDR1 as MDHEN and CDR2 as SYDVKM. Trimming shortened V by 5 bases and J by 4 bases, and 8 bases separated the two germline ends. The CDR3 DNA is TGTGCCAGCAGTCGAAGGGGCTATGGCTACACCTTC. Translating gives CASSRRGYGYTF.

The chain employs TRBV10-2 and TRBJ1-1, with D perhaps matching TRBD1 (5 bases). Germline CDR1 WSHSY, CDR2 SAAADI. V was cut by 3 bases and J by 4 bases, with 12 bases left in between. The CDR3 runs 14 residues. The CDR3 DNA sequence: TGCGCCAGCAGTGAAGGGGCCCAAAGCACTGAAGCTTTCTTT. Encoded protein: CASSEGAQSTEAFF.

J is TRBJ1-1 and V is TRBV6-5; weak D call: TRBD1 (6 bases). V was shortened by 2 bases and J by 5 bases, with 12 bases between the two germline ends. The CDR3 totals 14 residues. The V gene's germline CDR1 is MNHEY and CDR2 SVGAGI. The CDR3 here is CASSYKGGETEAFF. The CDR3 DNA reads TGTGCCAGCAGTTACAAAGGGGGAGAAACTGAAGCTTTCTTT.

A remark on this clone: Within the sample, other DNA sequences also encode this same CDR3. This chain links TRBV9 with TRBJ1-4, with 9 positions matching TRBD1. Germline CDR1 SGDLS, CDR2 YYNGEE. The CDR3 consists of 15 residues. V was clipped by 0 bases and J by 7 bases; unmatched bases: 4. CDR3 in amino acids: CASSVGTGEGEKLFF. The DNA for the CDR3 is TGTGCCAGCAGCGTAGGGACAGGGGAGGGTGAAAAACTGTTTTTT.

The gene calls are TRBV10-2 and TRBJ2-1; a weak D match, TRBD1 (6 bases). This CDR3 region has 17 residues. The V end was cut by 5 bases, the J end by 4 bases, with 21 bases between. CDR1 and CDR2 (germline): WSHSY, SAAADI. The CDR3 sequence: CASSTLGTTTSYNEQFF. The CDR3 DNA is TGCGCCAGCAGTACCCTGGGGACAACGACATCATACAATGAGCAGTTCTTC.

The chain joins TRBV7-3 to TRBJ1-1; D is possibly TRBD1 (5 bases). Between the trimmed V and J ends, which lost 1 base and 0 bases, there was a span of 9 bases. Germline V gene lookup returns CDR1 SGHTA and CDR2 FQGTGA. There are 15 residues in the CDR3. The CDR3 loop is CASSLNPGLNTEAFF. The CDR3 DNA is TGTGCCAGCAGCTTAAATCCAGGGCTGAACACTGAAGCTTTCTTT.

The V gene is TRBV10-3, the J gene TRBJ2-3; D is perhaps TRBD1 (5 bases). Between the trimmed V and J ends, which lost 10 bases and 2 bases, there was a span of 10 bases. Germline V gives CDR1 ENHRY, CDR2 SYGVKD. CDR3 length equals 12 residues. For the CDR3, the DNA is TGTGCCACCCAGGGTAACACAGATACGCAGTATTTT. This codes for CATQGNTDTQYF.

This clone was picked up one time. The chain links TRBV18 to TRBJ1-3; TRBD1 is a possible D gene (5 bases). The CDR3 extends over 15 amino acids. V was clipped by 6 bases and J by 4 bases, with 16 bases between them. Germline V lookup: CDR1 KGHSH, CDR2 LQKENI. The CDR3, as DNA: TGTGCCAGCTCCCAAACCCCCGACAGCGGAAACACCATATATTTT. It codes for CASSQTPDSGNTIYF.

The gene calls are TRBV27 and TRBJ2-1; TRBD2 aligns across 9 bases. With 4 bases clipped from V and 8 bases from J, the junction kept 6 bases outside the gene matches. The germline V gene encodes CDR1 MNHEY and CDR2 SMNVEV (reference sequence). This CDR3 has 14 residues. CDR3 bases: TGTGCCAGCAGTTCCCTGGGACTAGCATATGAGCAGTTCTTC. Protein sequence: CASSSLGLAYEQFF.

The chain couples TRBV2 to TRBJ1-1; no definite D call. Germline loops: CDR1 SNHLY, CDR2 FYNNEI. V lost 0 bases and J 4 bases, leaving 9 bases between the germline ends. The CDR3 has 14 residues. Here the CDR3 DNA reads TGTGCCAGCAGTGAAGCGGAGGGCTCCACTGAAGCTTTCTTT. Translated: CASSEAEGSTEAFF.

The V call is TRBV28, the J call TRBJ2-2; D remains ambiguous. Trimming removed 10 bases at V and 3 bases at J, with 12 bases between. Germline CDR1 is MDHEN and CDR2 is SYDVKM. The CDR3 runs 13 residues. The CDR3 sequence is CATVDLYTGELFF. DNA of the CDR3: TGTGCCACCGTCGACTTATACACCGGGGAGCTGTTTTTT.

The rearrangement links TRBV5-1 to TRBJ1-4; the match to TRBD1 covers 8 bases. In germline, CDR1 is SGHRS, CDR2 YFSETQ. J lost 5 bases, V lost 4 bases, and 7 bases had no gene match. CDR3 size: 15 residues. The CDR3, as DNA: TGCGCCAGCAGCCGCCAGGGGGCCGAGAATGAAAAACTGTTTTTT. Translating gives CASSRQGAENEKLFF.

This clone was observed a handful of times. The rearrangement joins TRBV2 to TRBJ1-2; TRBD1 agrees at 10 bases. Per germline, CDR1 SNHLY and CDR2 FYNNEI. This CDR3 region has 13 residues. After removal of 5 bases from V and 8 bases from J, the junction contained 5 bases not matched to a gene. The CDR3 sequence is CASSPQTGGGYTF. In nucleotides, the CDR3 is TGTGCCAGCAGTCCTCAGACAGGGGGCGGCTACACCTTC. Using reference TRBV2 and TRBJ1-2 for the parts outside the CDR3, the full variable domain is EPEVTQTPSHQVTQMGQEVILRCVPISNHLYFYWYRQILGQKVEFLVSFYNNEISEKSEIFDDQFSVERPDGSNFTLKIRSTKLEDSAMYFCASSPQTGGGYTFGSGTRLTVV.

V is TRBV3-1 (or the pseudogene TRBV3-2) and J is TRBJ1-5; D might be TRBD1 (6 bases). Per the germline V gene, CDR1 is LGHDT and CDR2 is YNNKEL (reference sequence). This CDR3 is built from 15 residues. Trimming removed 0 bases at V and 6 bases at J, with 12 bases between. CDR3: CASSQDLGGGQPQHF. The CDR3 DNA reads TGTGCCAGCAGCCAAGATCTGGGAGGGGGTCAGCCCCAGCATTTT.

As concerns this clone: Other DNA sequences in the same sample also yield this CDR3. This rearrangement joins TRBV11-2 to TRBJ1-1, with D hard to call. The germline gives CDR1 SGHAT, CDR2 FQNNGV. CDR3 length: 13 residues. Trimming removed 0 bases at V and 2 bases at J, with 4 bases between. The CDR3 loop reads CASSLDSNTEAFF. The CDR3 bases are TGTGCCAGCAGCTTAGACAGTAACACTGAAGCTTTCTTT.

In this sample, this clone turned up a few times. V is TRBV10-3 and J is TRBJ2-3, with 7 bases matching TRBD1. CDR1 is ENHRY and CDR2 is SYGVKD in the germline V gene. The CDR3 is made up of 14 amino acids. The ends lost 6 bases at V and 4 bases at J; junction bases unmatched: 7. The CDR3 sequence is CAIRDNQGADTQYF. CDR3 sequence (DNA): TGTGCCATCAGGGACAACCAGGGGGCAGATACGCAGTATTTT.